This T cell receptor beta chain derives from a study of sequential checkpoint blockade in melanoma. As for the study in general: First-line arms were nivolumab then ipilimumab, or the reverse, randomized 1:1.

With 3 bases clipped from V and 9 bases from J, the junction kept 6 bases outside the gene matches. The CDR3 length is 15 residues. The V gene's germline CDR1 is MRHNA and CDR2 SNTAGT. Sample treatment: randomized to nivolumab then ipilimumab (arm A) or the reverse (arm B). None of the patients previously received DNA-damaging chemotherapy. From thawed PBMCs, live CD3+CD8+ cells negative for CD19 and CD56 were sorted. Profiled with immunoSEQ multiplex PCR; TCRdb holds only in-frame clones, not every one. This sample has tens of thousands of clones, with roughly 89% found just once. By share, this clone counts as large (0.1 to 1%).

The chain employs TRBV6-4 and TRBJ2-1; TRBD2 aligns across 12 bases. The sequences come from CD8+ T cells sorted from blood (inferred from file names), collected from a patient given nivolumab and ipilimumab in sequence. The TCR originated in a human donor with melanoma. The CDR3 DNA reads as TGTGCCAGCAGTGAGACTAGCGGGAGCTCCGGTGAGCAGTTCTTC. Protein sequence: CASSETSGSSGEQFF.